The sequence of this TCR beta chain was determined in a study of shared T cell receptors in the human thymus. Losses at the gene ends were 6 bases for V and 2 bases for J; bases not matched to a gene: 15. Germline lookup yields CDR1 LGHNA and CDR2 YSLEER. This CDR3 is built from 19 residues. TCRdb keeps only in-frame clones here, not all; method: immunoSEQ multiplex PCR. This table holds some 660,000 clones, about 89% found once. This sample was shared with a second study, whose subject was human thymus T cells. From that report: Surgeons resected thymus tissue during corrective heart surgery. A high degree of thymic repertoire overlap among unrelated individuals was reported in related research.

This rearrangement joins TRBV4-3 to TRBJ1-4; 10 bases agree with TRBD1. The receptor was isolated from a boy under two years old with a congenital heart defect. The source material was thymocytes. CDR3: CASSLQMGTGVVTNEKLFF. The CDR3 coding sequence is TGCGCCAGCAGTCTCCAGATGGGGACAGGGGTTGTGACTAATGAAAAACTGTTTTTT.